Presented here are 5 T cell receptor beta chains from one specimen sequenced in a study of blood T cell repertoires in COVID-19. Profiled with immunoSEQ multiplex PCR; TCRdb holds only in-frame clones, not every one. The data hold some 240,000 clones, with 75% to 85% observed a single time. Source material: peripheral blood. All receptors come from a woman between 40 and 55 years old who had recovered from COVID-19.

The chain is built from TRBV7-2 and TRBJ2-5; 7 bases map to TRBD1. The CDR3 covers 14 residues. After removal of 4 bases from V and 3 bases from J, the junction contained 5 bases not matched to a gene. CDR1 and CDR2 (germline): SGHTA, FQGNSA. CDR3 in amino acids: CASSYGDRKETQYF. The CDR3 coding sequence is TGTGCCAGCAGCTATGGGGACAGAAAAGAGACCCAGTACTTC. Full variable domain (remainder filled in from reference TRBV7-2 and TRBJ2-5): GAGVSQSPSNKVTEKGKDVELRCDPISGHTALYWYRQSLGQGLEFLIYFQGNSAPDKSGLPSDRFSAERTGGSVSTLTIQRTQQEDSAVYLCASSYGDRKETQYFGPGTRLLVL.

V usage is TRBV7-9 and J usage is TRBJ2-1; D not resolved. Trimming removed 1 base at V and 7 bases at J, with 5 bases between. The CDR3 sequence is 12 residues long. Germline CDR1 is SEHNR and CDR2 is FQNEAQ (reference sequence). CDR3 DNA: TGTGCCAGCAGCTTAGGTCAGAATGAGCAGTTCTTC. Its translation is CASSLGQNEQFF.

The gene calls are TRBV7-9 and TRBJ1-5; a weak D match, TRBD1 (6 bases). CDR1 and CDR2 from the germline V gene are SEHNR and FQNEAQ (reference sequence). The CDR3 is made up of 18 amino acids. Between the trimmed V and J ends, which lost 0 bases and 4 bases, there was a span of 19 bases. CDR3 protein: CASSLAAGLGGDNQPQHF. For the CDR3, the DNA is TGTGCCAGCAGCTTAGCTGCAGGTTTAGGGGGGGATAATCAGCCCCAGCATTTT.

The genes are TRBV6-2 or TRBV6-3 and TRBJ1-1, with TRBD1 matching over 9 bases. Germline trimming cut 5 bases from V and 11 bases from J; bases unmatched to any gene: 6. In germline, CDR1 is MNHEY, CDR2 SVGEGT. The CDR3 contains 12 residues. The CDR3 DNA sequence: TGTGCCAGCAGTGATGACAGGGGGGAGGCTTTCTTT. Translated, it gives CASSDDRGEAFF.

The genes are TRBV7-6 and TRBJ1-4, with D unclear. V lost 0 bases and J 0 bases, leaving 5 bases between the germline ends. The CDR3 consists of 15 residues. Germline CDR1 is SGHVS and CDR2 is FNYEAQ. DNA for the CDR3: TGTGCCAGCAGCTTAGCGGGCGCAACTAATGAAAAACTGTTTTTT. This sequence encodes CASSLAGATNEKLFF.